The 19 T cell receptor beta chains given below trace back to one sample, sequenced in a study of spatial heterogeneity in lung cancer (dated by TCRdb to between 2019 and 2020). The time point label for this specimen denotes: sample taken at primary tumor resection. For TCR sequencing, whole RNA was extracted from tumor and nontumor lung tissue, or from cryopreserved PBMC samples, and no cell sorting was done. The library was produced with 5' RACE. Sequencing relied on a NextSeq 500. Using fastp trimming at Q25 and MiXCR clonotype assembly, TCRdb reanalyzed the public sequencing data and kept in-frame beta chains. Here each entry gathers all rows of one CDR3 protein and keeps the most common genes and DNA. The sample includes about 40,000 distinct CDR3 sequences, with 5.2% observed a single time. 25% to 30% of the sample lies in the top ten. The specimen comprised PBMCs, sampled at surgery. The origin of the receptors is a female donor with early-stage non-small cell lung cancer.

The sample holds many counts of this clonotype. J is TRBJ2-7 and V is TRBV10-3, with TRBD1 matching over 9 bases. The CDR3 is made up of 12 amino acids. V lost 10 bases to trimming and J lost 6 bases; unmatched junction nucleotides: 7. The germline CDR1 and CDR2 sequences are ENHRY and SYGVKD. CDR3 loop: CATRDRAFEQYF. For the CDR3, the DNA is TGTGCCACGCGGGACAGGGCTTTCGAGCAGTACTTC.

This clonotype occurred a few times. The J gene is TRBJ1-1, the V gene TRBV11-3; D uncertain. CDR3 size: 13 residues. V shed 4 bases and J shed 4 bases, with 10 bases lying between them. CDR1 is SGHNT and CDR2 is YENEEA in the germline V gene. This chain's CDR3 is CASSSITGTEAFF. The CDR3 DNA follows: TGTGCCAGCAGCTCAATAACGGGCACTGAAGCTTTCTTT.

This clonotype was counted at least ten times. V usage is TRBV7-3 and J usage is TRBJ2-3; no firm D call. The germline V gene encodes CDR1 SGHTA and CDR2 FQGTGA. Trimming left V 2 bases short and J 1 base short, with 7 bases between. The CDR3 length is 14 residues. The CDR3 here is CASSLGLGTDTQYF. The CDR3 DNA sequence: TGTGCCAGCAGCTTAGGTCTGGGCACAGATACGCAGTATTTT.

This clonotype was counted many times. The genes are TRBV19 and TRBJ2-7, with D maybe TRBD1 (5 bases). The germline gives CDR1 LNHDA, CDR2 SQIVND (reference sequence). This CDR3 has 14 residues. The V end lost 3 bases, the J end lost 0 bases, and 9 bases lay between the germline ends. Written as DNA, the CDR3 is TGTGCCAGTAGTATTCTCAGGGACTCCTACGAGCAGTACTTC. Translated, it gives CASSILRDSYEQYF. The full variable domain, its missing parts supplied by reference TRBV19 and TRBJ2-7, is DGGITQSPKYLFRKEGQNVTLSCEQNLNHDAMYWYRQDPGQGLRLIYYSQIVNDFQKGDIAEGYSVSREKKESFPLTVTSAQKNPTAFYLCASSILRDSYEQYFGPGTRLTVT.

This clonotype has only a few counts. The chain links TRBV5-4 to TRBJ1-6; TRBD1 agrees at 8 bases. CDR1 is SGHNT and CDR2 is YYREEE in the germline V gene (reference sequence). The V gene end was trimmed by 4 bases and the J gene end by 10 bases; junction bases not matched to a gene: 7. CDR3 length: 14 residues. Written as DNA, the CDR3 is TGTGCCAGCAGCGCGGACAGGGAAGAATCACCCCTCCACTTT. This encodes CASSADREESPLHF.

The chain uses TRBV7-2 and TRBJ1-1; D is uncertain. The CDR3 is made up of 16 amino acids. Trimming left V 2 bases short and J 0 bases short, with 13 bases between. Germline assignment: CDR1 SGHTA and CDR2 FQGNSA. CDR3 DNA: TGTGCCAGCAGCTTACAAGGGTCCCTGATGAACACTGAAGCTTTCTTT. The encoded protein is CASSLQGSLMNTEAFF.

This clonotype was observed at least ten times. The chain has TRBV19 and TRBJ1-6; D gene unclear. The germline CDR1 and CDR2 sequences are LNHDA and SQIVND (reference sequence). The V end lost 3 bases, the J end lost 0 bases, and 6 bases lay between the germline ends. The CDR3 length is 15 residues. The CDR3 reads CASSIGSSYNSPLHF. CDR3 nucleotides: TGTGCCAGTAGTATCGGGAGCTCCTATAATTCACCCCTCCACTTT.

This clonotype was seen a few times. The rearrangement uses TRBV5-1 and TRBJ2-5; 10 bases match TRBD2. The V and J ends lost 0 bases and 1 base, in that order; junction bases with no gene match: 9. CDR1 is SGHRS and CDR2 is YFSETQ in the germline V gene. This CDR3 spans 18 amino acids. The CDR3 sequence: CASSLASSGGPTQETQYF. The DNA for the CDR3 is TGCGCCAGCAGCTTGGCGTCTAGCGGGGGACCCACCCAAGAGACCCAGTACTTC. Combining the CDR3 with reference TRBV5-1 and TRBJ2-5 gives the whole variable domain KAGVTQTPRYLIKTRGQQVTLSCSPISGHRSVSWYQQTPGQGLQFLFEYFSETQRNKGNFPGRFSGRQFSNSRSEMNVSTLELGDSALYLCASSLASSGGPTQETQYFGPGTRLLVL.

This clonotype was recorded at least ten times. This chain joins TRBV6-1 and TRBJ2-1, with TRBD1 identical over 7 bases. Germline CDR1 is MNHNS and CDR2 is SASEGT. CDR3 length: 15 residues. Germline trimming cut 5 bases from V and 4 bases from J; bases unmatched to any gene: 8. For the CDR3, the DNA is TGTGCCAGCAGTACTCAGGACAGGTCGTACAATGAGCAGTTCTTC. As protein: CASSTQDRSYNEQFF.

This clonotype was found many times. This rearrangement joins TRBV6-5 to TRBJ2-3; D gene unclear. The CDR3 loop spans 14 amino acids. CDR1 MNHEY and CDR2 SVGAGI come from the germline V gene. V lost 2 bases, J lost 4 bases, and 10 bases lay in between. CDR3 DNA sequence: TGTGCCAGCAGTTACCTTAGTTACGCAGATACGCAGTATTTT. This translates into CASSYLSYADTQYF.

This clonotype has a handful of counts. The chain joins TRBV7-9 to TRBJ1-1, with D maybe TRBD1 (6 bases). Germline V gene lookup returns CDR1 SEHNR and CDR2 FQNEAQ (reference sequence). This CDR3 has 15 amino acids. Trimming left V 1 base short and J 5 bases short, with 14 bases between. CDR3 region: CASSLDWGARTEAFF. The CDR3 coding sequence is TGTGCCAGCAGCTTAGATTGGGGGGCGAGGACTGAAGCTTTCTTT.

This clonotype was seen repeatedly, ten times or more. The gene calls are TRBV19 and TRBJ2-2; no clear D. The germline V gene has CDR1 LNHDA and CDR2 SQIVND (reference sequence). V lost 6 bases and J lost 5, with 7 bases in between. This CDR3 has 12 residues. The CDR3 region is CASRIKTGELFF. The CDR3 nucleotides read TGTGCCAGTAGGATTAAGACCGGGGAGCTGTTTTTT.

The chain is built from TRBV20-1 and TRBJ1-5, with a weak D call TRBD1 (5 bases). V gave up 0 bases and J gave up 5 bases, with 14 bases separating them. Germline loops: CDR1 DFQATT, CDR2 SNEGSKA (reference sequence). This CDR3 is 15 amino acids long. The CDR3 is CSARDGALRDQPQHF. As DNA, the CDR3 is TGCAGTGCTAGAGATGGGGCTTTACGAGATCAGCCCCAGCATTTT.

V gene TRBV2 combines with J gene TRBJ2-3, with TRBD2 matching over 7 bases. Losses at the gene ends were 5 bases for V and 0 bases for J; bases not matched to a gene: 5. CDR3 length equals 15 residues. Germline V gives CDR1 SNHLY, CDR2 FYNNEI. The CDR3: CASSSAGFSTDTQYF. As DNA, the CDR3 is TGTGCCAGCAGTTCAGCGGGGTTCAGCACAGATACGCAGTATTTT.

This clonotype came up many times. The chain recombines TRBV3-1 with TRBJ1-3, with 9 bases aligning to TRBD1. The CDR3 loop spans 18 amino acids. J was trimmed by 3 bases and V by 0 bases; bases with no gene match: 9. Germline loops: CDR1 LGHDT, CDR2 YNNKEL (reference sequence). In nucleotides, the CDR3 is TGTGCCAGCAGCCAAGATGGGGGGACAGGGTATAGTGGAAACACCATATATTTT. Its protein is CASSQDGGTGYSGNTIYF.

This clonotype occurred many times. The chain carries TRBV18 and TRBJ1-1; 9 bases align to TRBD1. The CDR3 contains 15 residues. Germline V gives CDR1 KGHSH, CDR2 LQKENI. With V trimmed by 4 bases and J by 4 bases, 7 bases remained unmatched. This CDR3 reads CASSLGTGSGTEAFF. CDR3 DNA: TGTGCCAGCTCACTAGGGACAGGGAGTGGCACTGAAGCTTTCTTT.

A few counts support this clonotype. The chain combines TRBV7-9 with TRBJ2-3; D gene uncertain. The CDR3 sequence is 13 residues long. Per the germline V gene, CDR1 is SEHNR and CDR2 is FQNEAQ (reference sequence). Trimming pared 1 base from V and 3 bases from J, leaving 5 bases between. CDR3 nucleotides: TGTGCCAGCAGCTTAGAAGGGACAGATACGCAGTATTTT. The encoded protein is CASSLEGTDTQYF.

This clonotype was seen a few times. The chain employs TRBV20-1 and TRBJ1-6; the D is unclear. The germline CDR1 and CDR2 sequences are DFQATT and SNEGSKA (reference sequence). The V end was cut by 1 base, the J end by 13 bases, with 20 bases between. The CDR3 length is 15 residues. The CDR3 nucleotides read TGCAGTGCTAGAGTGAGGGCGGGAAGCACTTCTCCCCTCCACTTT. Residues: CSARVRAGSTSPLHF.

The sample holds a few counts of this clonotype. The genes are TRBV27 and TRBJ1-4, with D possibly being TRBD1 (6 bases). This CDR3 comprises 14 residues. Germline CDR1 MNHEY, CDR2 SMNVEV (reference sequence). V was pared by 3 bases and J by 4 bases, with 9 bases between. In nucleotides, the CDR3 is TGTGCCAGCAGTTTCCAGGGGTATAATGAAAAACTGTTTTTT. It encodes CASSFQGYNEKLFF.